This T cell receptor (beta chain) was captured in a study of T-cell memory formation after mild COVID-19. Study as a whole: TCR clusters largely stayed donor specific. Study-wide points: The pre-infection memory compartment contained some responding clones, suggesting cross-reactive memory joined.

On this clonotype itself: Its matching antigen is unknown.

This CDR3 region has 14 residues. V was pared by 4 bases and J by 5 bases, with 4 bases of the junction left unmatched. Germline CDR1 is LGHDT and CDR2 is YNNKEL (reference sequence). With constant-segment primers, 5'RACE yielded cDNA libraries of TCR alpha and TCR beta that carried sample barcodes and UMIs. Each CDR3 protein gets one entry after TCRdb re-called the 5' RACE reads with MiXCR. Found here are 350,000 or so distinct CDR3 sequences, under 25% of them singletons; the top ten hold roughly a fifth. The sequence was obtained from a young man who had mild COVID-19 (a few samples of this study predate the infection). Cell type and time point are not known. Sequencing input: PBMCs or a T cell subset sorted from them (not recorded which). The chain couples TRBV3-1 to TRBJ2-5; 10 bases map to TRBD1. The CDR3 loop is CASSRTGGGETQYF. The DNA for the CDR3 is TGTGCCAGCAGCCGGACAGGGGGAGGGGAGACCCAGTACTTC.